One and the same sample provided the 23 T cell receptor beta chains below, sequenced in a study of Ad26.COV2.S vaccination and SARS-CoV-2 variants. Generated by immunoSEQ multiplex PCR, the TCRdb table keeps only in-frame clones and is missing some. The data hold roughly 420,000 clones, with roughly 90% observed a single time. The treatment here: roughly 18 received Ad26.COV2.S at low or high dose, single or two shots; five or six received placebo; per-sample allocation not given. Collection of samples fell on day 63 after the first vaccine or placebo injection. Sequencing was performed on peripheral blood, taken in a trial of Ad26.COV2.S vaccine versus placebo. The receptor source for this set is a person between 18 and 65 years old who received the Ad26.COV2.S COVID-19 vaccine or a placebo.

This chain uses TRBV5-1 with TRBJ2-3; 10 bases agree with TRBD2. J lost 4 bases, V lost 0 bases, and 5 bases had no gene match. Germline CDR1 reads SGHRS; CDR2 reads YFSETQ. This CDR3 contains 16 residues. CDR3 DNA: TGCGCCAGCAGCTTGGGGCTAGCGGGGGATCCAGATACGCAGTATTTT. This codes for CASSLGLAGDPDTQYF.

The chain is built from TRBV29-1 and TRBJ1-1; 8 nucleotides line up with TRBD1. V lost 7 bases and J lost 0; bases outside the gene matches: 7. The germline V gene has CDR1 SQVTM and CDR2 ANQGSEA. CDR3 length equals 14 residues. The chain's CDR3 is CSAFGQGMNTEAFF. The CDR3 coding sequence is TGCAGCGCCTTCGGACAGGGCATGAACACTGAAGCTTTCTTT.

The chain carries TRBV27 and TRBJ2-5, with TRBD1 matching over 9 bases. This CDR3 is built from 16 residues. Per germline, CDR1 MNHEY and CDR2 SMNVEV (reference sequence). V lost 6 bases to trimming and J lost 4 bases; unmatched junction nucleotides: 12. The CDR3 bases are TGTGCCAGCAGGCCTAAGGGACAGGGAAGCGGAGAGACCCAGTACTTC. It encodes CASRPKGQGSGETQYF.

The chain recombines TRBV7-2 with TRBJ2-3; TRBD1 is a possible D gene (6 bases). The CDR3 has 14 residues. Germline CDR1 SGHTA, CDR2 FQGNSA. Between the trimmed V and J ends, which lost 5 bases and 4 bases, there was a span of 13 bases. The CDR3 sequence is CASSVIRGPDTQYF. CDR3 in DNA: TGTGCCAGCAGCGTAATCAGGGGTCCAGATACGCAGTATTTT.

The chain carries TRBV5-6 and TRBJ2-3; possible D gene TRBD2, 6 bases. V was shortened by 4 bases and J by 0 bases, with 12 bases between the two germline ends. This CDR3 has 15 amino acids. The V gene's germline CDR1 is SGHDT and CDR2 YYEEEE. This CDR3 is CASSPGGPSTDTQYF. In nucleotides, the CDR3 is TGTGCCAGCAGCCCCGGGGGACCTAGCACAGATACGCAGTATTTT.

The gene calls are TRBV10-1 and TRBJ2-2; D gene ambiguous. Trimming left V 2 bases short and J 7 bases short, with 17 bases between. Germline V gene sequence: CDR1 WNHNN, CDR2 SYGVQD (reference sequence). The CDR3 spans 16 residues. The CDR3 sequence is CASSEIPNPEVGELFF. CDR3 DNA sequence: TGCGCCAGCAGTGAGATCCCAAACCCCGAGGTCGGGGAGCTGTTTTTT.

The chain employs TRBV2 and TRBJ2-7, with D maybe TRBD1 (5 bases). Trimming left V 5 bases short and J 1 base short, with 12 bases between. CDR1 SNHLY and CDR2 FYNNEI come from the germline V gene. The CDR3 is 14 amino acids. In nucleotides, the CDR3 is TGTGCCAGCAGTCGAACCGGACAATCCTACGAGCAGTACTTC. Its protein product is CASSRTGQSYEQYF.

V gene TRBV4-1 combines with J gene TRBJ2-3, with D unclear. This CDR3 comprises 15 residues. Trimming stripped 0 bases from V and 2 bases from J, with 9 bases between. Germline assignment: CDR1 MGHRA and CDR2 YSYEKL. CDR3 loop: CASSQDPVFTDTQYF. CDR3 sequence (DNA): TGCGCCAGCAGCCAAGATCCGGTCTTCACAGATACGCAGTATTTT.

The chain joins TRBV5-4 to TRBJ2-3; D ambiguous. V lost 5 bases and J 7 bases, leaving 17 bases between the germline ends. Germline V lookup: CDR1 SGHNT, CDR2 YYREEE (reference sequence). The CDR3 totals 14 residues. The CDR3 protein is CASSLEPGFNTQYF. DNA for the CDR3: TGTGCCAGCAGTCTGGAACCCGGGTTCAATACGCAGTATTTT. Full variable domain (rest looked up from reference TRBV5-4 and TRBJ2-3): ETGVTQSPTHLIKTRGQQVTLRCSSQSGHNTVSWYQQALGQGPQFIFQYYREEENGRGNFPPRFSGLQFPNYSSELNVNALELDDSALYLCASSLEPGFNTQYFGPGTRLTVL.

The CDR3 sequence: CASTPRGQSGANVLTF. CDR3 bases: TGTGCCAGCACCCCGAGGGGGCAATCTGGGGCCAACGTCCTGACTTTC. V gene TRBV9 combines with J gene TRBJ2-6; 7 bases are a match to TRBD1. Trimming took 6 bases from V and 1 from J; bases not matched to a gene: 7. The CDR3 is 16 residues long. The germline V gene has CDR1 SGDLS and CDR2 YYNGEE.

This sequence joins TRBV6-4 and TRBJ2-3; D gene ambiguous. From germline, CDR1 is MRHNA and CDR2 SNTAGT. The CDR3 runs to 14 residues. V was pared by 0 bases and J by 3 bases, with 7 bases between. CDR3 DNA: TGTGCCAGCAGTGACTCTTACGAAACAGATACGCAGTATTTT. This sequence encodes CASSDSYETDTQYF.

The CDR3 region is CSVQDGGFTDTQYF. CDR3 nucleotides: TGCAGCGTTCAGGACGGTGGCTTCACAGATACGCAGTATTTT. The chain joins TRBV29-1 to TRBJ2-3; D is undetermined. CDR3 length equals 14 residues. V lost 5 bases to trimming and J lost 2 bases, with 14 bases between them. Germline V CDR1 and CDR2: SQVTM, ANQGSEA.

The V call is TRBV4-1, the J call TRBJ1-6; D might be TRBD1 (5 bases). The CDR3 runs to 16 residues. The germline V gene has CDR1 MGHRA and CDR2 YSYEKL. Trimming cost V 1 base and J 6 bases, with 13 bases left between them. The CDR3 loop is CASSQGYRTSNSPLHF. The CDR3 DNA reads as TGCGCCAGCAGCCAAGGTTACAGGACCAGTAATTCACCCCTCCACTTT.

This chain joins TRBV6-2 or TRBV6-3 and TRBJ2-7; no firm D call. V shed 2 bases and J shed 5 bases, with 7 bases lying between them. The germline gives CDR1 MNHEY, CDR2 SVGEGT. The CDR3 runs to 12 residues. The CDR3 is CASSYPIDEQYF. The DNA for the CDR3 is TGTGCCAGCAGTTACCCCATAGACGAGCAGTACTTC.

This clone showed up just once. V gene TRBV30 combines with J gene TRBJ1-3; D is uncertain. Trimming cost V 5 bases and J 2 bases, with 16 bases left between them. The CDR3 loop spans 15 amino acids. Germline CDR1 and CDR2: GTSNPN and SVGIG (reference sequence). As DNA, the CDR3 is TGTGCCTGGCTAGGCAGCCCAGGACCTGGAAACACCATATATTTT. Encoded protein: CAWLGSPGPGNTIYF. Full variable domain (remainder filled in from reference TRBV30 and TRBJ1-3): SQTIHQWPATLVQPVGSPLSLECTVEGTSNPNLYWYRQAAGRGLQLLFYSVGIGQISSEVPQNLSASRPQDRQFILSSKKLLLSDSGFYLCAWLGSPGPGNTIYFGEGSWLTVV.

This clone has a single count. The chain links TRBV4-3 to TRBJ2-3, with D possibly TRBD1 on 6 matching bases. Deletions cut 2 bases from V and 8 bases from J, with 17 bases between. Germline-derived CDR1 and CDR2 are LGHNA and YSLEER. CDR3 length equals 15 residues. This chain's CDR3 is CASSQPRATGVTQYF. CDR3 coding DNA: TGCGCCAGCAGCCAACCGCGGGCGACAGGCGTTACGCAGTATTTT.

The chain carries TRBV30 and TRBJ2-7; D might be TRBD1 or TRBD2, each matching 5 bases. Trimming pared 0 bases from V and 3 bases from J, leaving 15 bases between. This CDR3 has 15 amino acids. Germline V CDR1 and CDR2: GTSNPN, SVGIG (reference sequence). The CDR3 nucleotides are TGTGCCTGGAGTGTAGGTCTTGAGGGGCTCTACGAGCAGTACTTC. Its protein product is CAWSVGLEGLYEQYF.

V and J are TRBV28 and TRBJ2-3; D is possibly TRBD1 (6 bases). Looked up from germline, CDR1 is MDHEN and CDR2 is SYDVKM. The CDR3 has 14 residues. Trimming cost V 6 bases and J 1 base, with 11 bases left between them. CDR3 in amino acids: CASRQYRGTDTQYF. The CDR3 coding sequence is TGTGCCAGCAGGCAATACAGGGGCACAGATACGCAGTATTTT.

CDR3 region: CASGLVPRQSDTEAFF. The CDR3 coding sequence is TGTGCTAGTGGTTTGGTACCTCGGCAGAGCGACACTGAAGCTTTCTTT. The J gene is TRBJ1-1, the V gene TRBV12-5; D ambiguous. Trimming shortened V by 0 bases and J by 3 bases, and 14 bases separated the two germline ends. Germline-derived CDR1 and CDR2 are LGHNT and FRNRAP. The CDR3 runs 16 residues.

The V gene is TRBV5-6, the J gene TRBJ1-4; the D gene is possibly TRBD1 (6 bases). Looked up from germline, CDR1 is SGHDT and CDR2 is YYEEEE. The CDR3 is 14 amino acids. V was shortened by 4 bases and J by 2 bases, with 9 bases between the two germline ends. As DNA, the CDR3 is TGTGCCAGCAGCCTGACAGGCACTAATGAAAAACTGTTTTTT. It codes for CASSLTGTNEKLFF.

The V call is TRBV12-3 or TRBV12-4, the J call TRBJ1-1; D uncertain. This CDR3 is 13 amino acids long. With 5 bases removed from V and 0 bases from J, the gap between germline ends came to 7 bases. The CDR3 nucleotides are TGTGCCAGCAGTCCCCTAGTGAACACTGAAGCTTTCTTT. Its translation: CASSPLVNTEAFF.

The chain uses TRBV4-3 and TRBJ2-3, with 9 nucleotides matching TRBD2. Germline CDR1 is LGHNA and CDR2 is YSLEER. Unmatched junction bases numbered 4, after V lost 0 bases and J lost 0 bases. This CDR3 spans 17 amino acids. The CDR3 DNA is TGCGCCAGCAGCCAAGAGGTAGCGGGGGTCAGCACAGATACGCAGTATTTT. It encodes CASSQEVAGVSTDTQYF.

The rearrangement uses TRBV5-1 and TRBJ2-3; D not certain. CDR1 SGHRS and CDR2 YFSETQ come from the germline V gene. Between the trimmed V and J ends, which lost 0 bases and 5 bases, there was a span of 13 bases. This CDR3 is built from 15 residues. CDR3 nucleotides: TGCGCCAGCAGCTTGGAGGATCAATGGGGAGATACGCAGTATTTT. This gives the protein CASSLEDQWGDTQYF. Drawing the rest from reference TRBV5-1 and TRBJ2-3, the complete variable domain is KAGVTQTPRYLIKTRGQQVTLSCSPISGHRSVSWYQQTPGQGLQFLFEYFSETQRNKGNFPGRFSGRQFSNSRSEMNVSTLELGDSALYLCASSLEDQWGDTQYFGPGTRLTVL.